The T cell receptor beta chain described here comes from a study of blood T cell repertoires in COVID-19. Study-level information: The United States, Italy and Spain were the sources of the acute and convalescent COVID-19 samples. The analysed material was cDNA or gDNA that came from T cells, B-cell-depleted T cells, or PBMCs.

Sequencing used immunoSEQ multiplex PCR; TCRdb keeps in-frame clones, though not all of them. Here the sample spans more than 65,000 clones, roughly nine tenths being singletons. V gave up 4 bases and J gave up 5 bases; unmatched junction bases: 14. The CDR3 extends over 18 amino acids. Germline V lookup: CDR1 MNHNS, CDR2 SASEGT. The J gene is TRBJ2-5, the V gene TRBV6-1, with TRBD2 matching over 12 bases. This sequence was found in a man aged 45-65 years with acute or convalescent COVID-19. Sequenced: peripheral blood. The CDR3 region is CASSGSSGGAVSWETQYF. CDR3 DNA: TGTGCCAGCAGTGGGTCTAGCGGGGGGGCCGTTTCGTGGGAGACCCAGTACTTC.